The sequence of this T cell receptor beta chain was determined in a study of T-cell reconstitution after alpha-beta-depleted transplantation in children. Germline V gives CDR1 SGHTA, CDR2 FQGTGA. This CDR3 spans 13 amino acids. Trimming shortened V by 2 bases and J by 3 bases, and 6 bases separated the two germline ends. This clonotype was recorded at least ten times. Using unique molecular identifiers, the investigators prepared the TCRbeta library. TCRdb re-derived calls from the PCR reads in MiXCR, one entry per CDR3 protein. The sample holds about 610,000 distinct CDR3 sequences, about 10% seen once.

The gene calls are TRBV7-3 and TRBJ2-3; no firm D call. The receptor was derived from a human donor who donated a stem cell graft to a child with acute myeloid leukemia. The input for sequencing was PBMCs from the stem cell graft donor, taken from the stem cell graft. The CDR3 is CASSLLHTDTQYF. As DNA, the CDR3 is TGTGCCAGCAGCTTACTCCATACAGATACGCAGTATTTT.